These 5 T cell receptor beta chains were all obtained from the same sample, sequenced in a study of T cell responses to AZD1222 COVID-19 vaccine. TCRdb's table, derived via immunoSEQ multiplex PCR, lists solely in-frame clones and lacks some. The data show 130,000 to 150,000 clones, approximately 90% seen once. The source material was peripheral blood, sampled on day 0 of AZD1222 vaccination. The receptors come from an adult in good health.

This chain links TRBV3-1 (or the pseudogene TRBV3-2) with TRBJ2-1, with D tentatively TRBD1 or TRBD2 (5 bases each). V lost 3 bases, J lost 7 bases, and 16 bases lay in between. Per the germline V gene, CDR1 is LGHDT and CDR2 is YNNKEL (reference sequence). The CDR3 runs 15 residues. CDR3 amino acids: CASSQDPRGTNEQFF. CDR3 bases: TGTGCCAGCAGCCAGGACCCCCGGGGCACAAATGAGCAGTTCTTC.

This chain connects TRBV28 to TRBJ1-5; D possibly corresponds to TRBD1 (5 bases). The CDR3 has 12 residues. The germline gives CDR1 MDHEN, CDR2 SYDVKM. The V end was cut by 10 bases, the J end by 4 bases, with 11 bases between. This CDR3 reads CATQGPNQPQHF. DNA for the CDR3: TGTGCCACCCAGGGTCCGAATCAGCCCCAGCATTTT.

V gene TRBV3-1 (or the pseudogene TRBV3-2) combines with J gene TRBJ2-3; D is unclear. The V and J ends lost 0 bases and 1 base respectively, with 8 bases between them. The CDR3 length is 15 residues. CDR1 and CDR2 from the germline V gene are LGHDT and YNNKEL (reference sequence). The CDR3 DNA is TGTGCCAGCAGCCAAGAGGGATGGCGCACAGATACGCAGTATTTT. Protein: CASSQEGWRTDTQYF.

This chain joins TRBV9 and TRBJ1-1, with D uncertain. The V gene lost 0 bases and the J gene lost 0 bases, with 9 bases spanning the gap. The CDR3 runs 15 residues. Germline V gene data show CDR1 as SGDLS and CDR2 as YYNGEE. The CDR3 region has the DNA TGTGCCAGCAGCGTAGAGGGCAGACTGAACACTGAAGCTTTCTTT. Protein product: CASSVEGRLNTEAFF.

This chain joins TRBV7-2 and TRBJ2-7; D might be TRBD1 (6 bases). V lost 5 bases, J lost 7 bases, and 12 bases lay in between. The germline V gene encodes CDR1 SGHTA and CDR2 FQGNSA. The CDR3 runs to 12 residues. The CDR3 sequence: CASSQNRVEQYF. The CDR3 DNA reads as TGTGCCAGCAGCCAAAACAGGGTTGAGCAGTACTTC.